Each of the 26 T cell receptor beta chains below was sequenced from the same sample in a study of OX40 agonist ivuxolimab in advanced cancers. This table comes from immunoSEQ multiplex PCR, and its TCRdb copy is limited to in-frame clones, with some not included. The data contain fewer than 55,000 clones, 80% to 90% of them singletons. The sample in question was CD4+ or CD8+ T cells sorted from blood, obtained in a trial of the OX40 agonist ivuxolimab. The receptor set was obtained from an adult with an advanced solid tumor such as melanoma, head and neck, liver or kidney cancer.

V gene TRBV7-7 combines with J gene TRBJ2-7; 9 bases agree with TRBD1. The CDR3 totals 22 residues. V shed 4 bases, J shed 2 bases, and the junction held 27 bases outside the gene matches. From germline, CDR1 is SSHAT and CDR2 FNYEAQ (reference sequence). CDR3 sequence reads: CASSYTTKPRDRAQPLAYEQYF. The CDR3 DNA is TGTGCCAGCAGCTACACCACAAAGCCCCGGGACAGGGCACAACCCCTCGCCTACGAGCAGTACTTC.

V gene TRBV5-8 combines with J gene TRBJ1-4, with D hard to call. CDR3 length: 15 residues. V lost 8 bases and J lost 3, with 17 bases in between. CDR1 is SGHTS, CDR2 YDEGEE, per germline. The CDR3 nucleotides read TGTGCCAGTAGCCCCGGCAGAGAGGCTAATGAAAAACTGTTTTTT. It yields the protein CASSPGREANEKLFF. The full variable domain, in which reference TRBV5-8 and TRBJ1-4 provide the parts outside the CDR3, is EAGVTQSPTHLIKTRGQQATLRCSPISGHTSVYWYQQALGLGLQFLLWYDEGEERNRGNFPPRFSGRQFPNYSSELNVNALELEDSALYLCASSPGREANEKLFFGSGTQLSVL.

The CDR3 DNA reads TGTGCCAGCAGCAAAGATCCTGGGACAGGGGGTTTACCGACTGAAGCTTTCTTT. Translated, it gives CASSKDPGTGGLPTEAFF. The rearrangement links TRBV21-1 to TRBJ1-1; the listed D gene, TRBD1, was not tested against the DNA. TRBV21-1 is assigned pseudogene status. The CDR3 consists of 18 residues.

The chain links TRBV11-3 to TRBJ2-2, with D possibly TRBD1 on 6 matching bases. This CDR3 is built from 18 residues. CDR1 is SGHNT and CDR2 is YENEEA in the germline V gene. V was clipped by 2 bases and J by 4 bases, with 20 bases between them. CDR3 sequence (DNA): TGTGCCAGCAGCTTAAACTCCCTTGGGACACCGATCACCGGGGAGCTGTTTTTT. Translation: CASSLNSLGTPITGELFF.

V is TRBV5-8 and J is TRBJ2-5, with 12 nucleotides matching TRBD2. The V and J ends lost 3 bases and 2 bases, in that order; junction bases with no gene match: 5. Germline V lookup: CDR1 SGHTS, CDR2 YDEGEE. CDR3 length equals 16 residues. Here the CDR3 DNA reads TGTGCCAGCAGCTCCCTAGCGGGGGGGATTCAAGAGACCCAGTACTTC. Its protein product is CASSSLAGGIQETQYF.

V is TRBV7-8 and J is TRBJ2-1; 7 nucleotides align to TRBD2. Trimming cost V 7 bases and J 9 bases; bases outside gene matches: 18. The germline V gene encodes CDR1 SGHVS and CDR2 FQNEAQ. This CDR3 region has 16 residues. The CDR3 DNA reads TGTGCCAGCAAAAGCAGGACTAGACTCTTCGGTACTGAGCAGTTCTTC. Its translation: CASKSRTRLFGTEQFF.

This clone was detected only a few times. V and J are TRBV7-9 and TRBJ2-7; no firm D call. Germline assignment: CDR1 SEHNR and CDR2 FQNEAQ (reference sequence). V was cut by 1 base and J by 4 bases, with 5 bases left in between. The CDR3 is made up of 12 amino acids. The CDR3 bases are TGTGCCAGCAGCTTAGACCTGTACGAGCAGTACTTC. Its protein product is CASSLDLYEQYF. Together with reference TRBV7-9 and TRBJ2-7, the CDR3 gives the full variable domain: DTGVSQNPRHKITKRGQNVTFRCDPISEHNRLYWYRQTLGQGPEFLTYFQNEAQLEKSRLLSDRFSAERPKGSFSTLEIQRTEQGDSAMYLCASSLDLYEQYFGPGTRLTVT.

The V and J genes are TRBV20-1 and TRBJ2-1; D gene ambiguous. CDR1 DFQATT and CDR2 SNEGSKA come from the germline V gene (reference sequence). The length of the CDR3 is 11 residues. V was trimmed by 6 bases and J by 10 bases, leaving 13 bases between them. The CDR3 protein is CSAAVATEQFF. CDR3 nucleotides: TGCAGTGCCGCCGTGGCGACCGAGCAGTTCTTC.

The V call is TRBV6-6, the J call TRBJ1-2; D not certain. CDR1 MNHNY and CDR2 SVGAGI come from the germline V gene (reference sequence). V was cut by 7 bases and J by 3 bases, with 12 bases left in between. The CDR3 length is 13 residues. The DNA for the CDR3 is TGTGCCAGCAACCCCAGAGGCCACTATGGCTACACCTTC. This codes for CASNPRGHYGYTF.

The chain has TRBV6-6 and TRBJ1-4; D perhaps matches TRBD1 (5 bases). V shed 8 bases and J shed 0 bases, with 10 bases lying between them. This CDR3 contains 14 residues. Germline loops: CDR1 MNHNY, CDR2 SVGAGI (reference sequence). CDR3 region: CASDGASTNEKLFF. CDR3 in DNA: TGTGCCAGCGACGGGGCATCAACTAATGAAAAACTGTTTTTT.

The DNA of the CDR3 is TGTGCCAGCTCACCAGGGCCCCCTCAAGAGACCCAGTACTTC. It encodes CASSPGPPQETQYF. This chain uses TRBV18 with TRBJ2-5; D is ambiguous. Germline V gene data show CDR1 as KGHSH and CDR2 as LQKENI. The CDR3 runs to 14 residues. V dropped 2 bases and J dropped 2 bases, with 9 bases sitting between them.

The rearrangement uses TRBV5-5 and TRBJ1-5, with D unresolved. Germline CDR1 SGHKS, CDR2 YYEKEE (reference sequence). The CDR3 is made up of 17 amino acids. V dropped 1 base and J dropped 6 bases, with 20 bases sitting between them. In DNA, the CDR3 is TGTGCCAGCAGCTTGTTGGTGTATGGGAATTCTGCTCAGCCCCAGCATTTT. Translated, it gives CASSLLVYGNSAQPQHF.

The chain employs TRBV15 and TRBJ1-5; no firm D call. V was clipped by 4 bases and J by 12 bases, with 16 bases between them. The CDR3 runs to 13 residues. Germline V gene lookup returns CDR1 LNHNV and CDR2 YYDKDF (reference sequence). The CDR3 bases are TGTGCCACCAGCATTCGGACGGGCCGGCTCCAGCATTTT. Translated: CATSIRTGRLQHF.

V is TRBV6-1 and J is TRBJ1-4, with TRBD1 identical over 9 bases. This CDR3 comprises 13 residues. V lost 9 bases and J lost 7; bases outside the gene matches: 6. Germline V lookup: CDR1 MNHNS, CDR2 SASEGT. The CDR3 DNA follows: TGTGCCAGTCAGGACAGGGGATTTGAAAAACTGTTTTTT. It specifies CASQDRGFEKLFF.

V gene TRBV11-1 combines with J gene TRBJ2-3; 7 nucleotides match TRBD1. The germline V gene has CDR1 SGHAT and CDR2 FQDESV (reference sequence). Losses at the gene ends were 1 base for V and 6 bases for J; bases not matched to a gene: 4. This CDR3 region has 14 residues. CDR3 sequence (DNA): TGTGCCAGCAGCTTAGACAGGGGATTCGATACGCAGTATTTT. Translation: CASSLDRGFDTQYF.

The gene calls are TRBV25-1 and TRBJ2-5; D is perhaps TRBD1 or TRBD2 (5 bases each). CDR3 size: 15 residues. V dropped 1 base and J dropped 5 bases, with 14 bases sitting between them. Germline V lookup: CDR1 MGHDK, CDR2 SYGVNS. The CDR3 nucleotides read TGTGCCAGCAGTGAATTGGGGGTTAAGGAGGAGACCCAGTACTTC. The encoded protein is CASSELGVKEETQYF.

The chain combines TRBV28 with TRBJ2-1, with 11 bases identical to TRBD2. The length of the CDR3 is 17 residues. After removal of 4 bases from V and 6 bases from J, the junction contained 11 bases not matched to a gene. Per germline, CDR1 MDHEN and CDR2 SYDVKM. CDR3 loop: CASSSLPGLAAPNEQFF. The CDR3, as DNA: TGTGCCAGCAGTTCCCTCCCGGGACTAGCGGCTCCCAATGAGCAGTTCTTC.

The chain employs TRBV9 and TRBJ2-7; 11 bases map to TRBD2. The germline V gene has CDR1 SGDLS and CDR2 YYNGEE. Trimming took 4 bases from V and 6 from J; bases not matched to a gene: 6. The CDR3 is 14 residues long. This chain's CDR3 is CASSSLTSGAEQYF. CDR3 nucleotide sequence: TGTGCCAGCAGCTCCTTGACTAGCGGGGCCGAGCAGTACTTC.

The chain joins TRBV5-1 to TRBJ1-2; 8 bases are a match to TRBD1. With V trimmed by 2 bases and J by 2 bases, 2 bases remained unmatched. The CDR3 covers 14 residues. Per the germline V gene, CDR1 is SGHRS and CDR2 is YFSETQ. The DNA for the CDR3 is TGCGCCAGCAGCTTACAGGGGGAGAACTATGGCTACACCTTC. It yields the protein CASSLQGENYGYTF.

The V call is TRBV5-1, the J call TRBJ2-7; no clear D gene. The V end lost 4 bases, the J end lost 0 bases, and 11 bases lay between the germline ends. CDR1 is SGHRS, CDR2 YFSETQ, per germline. This CDR3 comprises 14 residues. The CDR3 nucleotides are TGCGCCAGCAGCCCCCTTGCACCCTCCTACGAGCAGTACTTC. This encodes CASSPLAPSYEQYF.

This chain connects TRBV7-6 to TRBJ2-2; D is perhaps TRBD1 (6 bases). The CDR3 covers 17 residues. Germline values: CDR1 SGHVS, CDR2 FNYEAQ. The V gene lost 1 base and the J gene lost 6 bases, with 18 bases spanning the gap. CDR3 nucleotides: TGTGCCAGCAGCTTAGAGCTTGGACAGCGCCGGGCCGGGGAGCTGTTTTTT. This sequence encodes CASSLELGQRRAGELFF.

The chain is built from TRBV6-1 and TRBJ1-2; D is possibly TRBD1 (5 bases). This CDR3 spans 13 amino acids. Trimming shortened V by 2 bases and J by 8 bases, and 12 bases separated the two germline ends. Germline lookup yields CDR1 MNHNS and CDR2 SASEGT. The CDR3 spells CASSESGVQGYTF. CDR3 coding DNA: TGTGCCAGCAGTGAATCGGGGGTTCAGGGCTACACCTTC.

Note on this clone: Other DNA sequences in this specimen translate into the identical CDR3. The V call is TRBV6-6, the J call TRBJ2-3, with unresolved D. The CDR3 totals 13 residues. With 2 bases removed from V and 5 bases from J, the gap between germline ends came to 8 bases. Germline lookup yields CDR1 MNHNY and CDR2 SVGAGI (reference sequence). CDR3 protein: CASSYRREDTQYF. The CDR3 nucleotides are TGTGCCAGCAGTTACAGAAGGGAAGATACGCAGTATTTT.

V and J are TRBV2 and TRBJ1-2; TRBD1 might be the D (5 bases). The V gene lost 8 bases and the J gene lost 9 bases, with 22 bases spanning the gap. Per germline, CDR1 SNHLY and CDR2 FYNNEI. The CDR3 runs to 14 residues. CDR3: CASYPRGTDVSYTF. The DNA for the CDR3 is TGTGCCAGCTACCCCCGGGGGACCGACGTTAGCTACACCTTC.

This clone was found once. The gene calls are TRBV28 and TRBJ2-3, with TRBD2 identical over 10 bases. The V gene's germline CDR1 is MDHEN and CDR2 SYDVKM. The CDR3 totals 15 residues. The V segment lost 6 bases and the J segment 4 bases; nucleotides outside the gene matches: 7. DNA for the CDR3: TGTGCCAGCAGCGAGCGGGGGGGCAACGCAGATACGCAGTATTTT. Translation: CASSERGGNADTQYF.

The chain couples TRBV11-1 to TRBJ2-7, with D hard to call. V was pared by 4 bases and J by 3 bases, with 7 bases between. The CDR3 totals 12 residues. In germline, CDR1 is SGHAT, CDR2 FQDESV (reference sequence). The CDR3 here is CASSSPYYEQYF. CDR3 DNA sequence: TGTGCCAGCAGCTCACCCTACTACGAGCAGTACTTC.